This is a list of T cell receptor beta chains from one sample in a study of regulatory T cells in long-lasting Graves disease. TCRdb itself ran the multiplex PCR reads through MiXCR, one entry per CDR3 protein. The table shows over 500,000 distinct CDR3 sequences, with 16% occurring only once. The same data also contributed to another study, on T cells in Graves' hyperthyroidism and ophthalmopathy.

The specimen was peripheral blood mononuclear cells (PBMCs), collected at new diagnosis, from a patient treated with antithyroid drugs. Receptor source: a woman under 40 with Graves disease. Each CDR3 is given with its conserved first and last residue. The order of the fields is D gene, J gene, V gene, clone size, CDR3 protein, CDR3 DNA. The D gene is left open where the match is weak. A row's size may be missing; if present it is once, few, many or a size class.

D gene: .
J gene: TRBJ2-2
V gene: TRBV5-8
clone size: few
CDR3 protein: CASRKGQSNTGELFF
CDR3 DNA: TGTGCCAGCAGGAAAGGACAGAGCAACACCGGGGAGCTGTTTTTT

D gene: .
J gene: TRBJ2-7
V gene: TRBV28
clone size: many
CDR3 protein: CASVGEELEQYF
CDR3 DNA: TGTGCCAGCGTAGGGGAGGAACTCGAGCAGTACTTC

D gene: TRBD1
J gene: TRBJ1-2
V gene: TRBV6-1
clone size: few
CDR3 protein: CASSTGTGALYGGYTF
CDR3 DNA: TGTGCCAGCAGCACCGGGACAGGGGCCTTATATGGTGGCTACACCTTC

D gene: .
J gene: TRBJ1-5
V gene: TRBV28
clone size: many
CDR3 protein: CASSPMDLSKGNQPQHF
CDR3 DNA: TGTGCCAGCAGCCCAATGGACTTATCTAAGGGCAATCAGCCCCAGCATTTT

D gene: TRBD2
J gene: TRBJ2-3
V gene: TRBV15
clone size: .
CDR3 protein: CATSSPGTSGDTQYF
CDR3 DNA: TGTGCCACCTCCTCCCCCGGGACTAGCGGCGATACGCAGTATTTT

D gene: TRBD2
J gene: TRBJ2-1
V gene: TRBV5-1
clone size: few
CDR3 protein: CASSLISLARYNEQFF
CDR3 DNA: TGCGCCAGCAGCTTGATCTCACTAGCGCGTTACAATGAGCAGTTCTTC

D gene: TRBD2
J gene: TRBJ2-3
V gene: TRBV24-1
clone size: few
CDR3 protein: CATSDRSGRSVDTQYF
CDR3 DNA: TGTGCCACCAGTGACCGTAGCGGGAGAAGCGTGGATACGCAGTATTTT

D gene: .
J gene: TRBJ1-4
V gene: TRBV20-1
clone size: few
CDR3 protein: CSARDRGTNEKLFF
CDR3 DNA: TGCAGTGCTAGAGATAGAGGGACTAATGAAAAACTGTTTTTT

D gene: .
J gene: TRBJ2-3
V gene: TRBV6-1
clone size: .
CDR3 protein: CASSIAASEGRRTDTQYF
CDR3 DNA: TGTGCCAGCAGTATCGCCGCGTCCGAAGGGAGACGCACAGATACGCAGTATTTT

D gene: .
J gene: TRBJ2-7
V gene: TRBV4-2
clone size: .
CDR3 protein: CASSQDRVSEYEQYF
CDR3 DNA: TGTGCCAGCAGCCAAGATAGGGTTAGCGAGTACGAGCAGTACTTC

D gene: TRBD1
J gene: TRBJ1-2
V gene: TRBV14
clone size: .
CDR3 protein: CASSGGTGYYGYTF
CDR3 DNA: TGTGCCAGCAGCGGGGGGACAGGATACTATGGCTACACCTTC

D gene: TRBD2
J gene: TRBJ2-6
V gene: TRBV19
clone size: few
CDR3 protein: CASSPSSGRAPGANVLTF
CDR3 DNA: TGTGCCAGTAGTCCATCTAGCGGGAGGGCCCCTGGGGCCAACGTCCTGACTTTC

D gene: .
J gene: TRBJ1-2
V gene: TRBV9
clone size: many
CDR3 protein: CASSVGPANYGYTF
CDR3 DNA: TGTGCCAGCAGCGTAGGACCGGCTAACTATGGCTACACCTTC

D gene: .
J gene: TRBJ2-7
V gene: TRBV2
clone size: many
CDR3 protein: CASSDAGKSYLEQYF
CDR3 DNA: TGTGCCAGCAGTGATGCAGGGAAGAGCTACCTAGAGCAGTACTTC

D gene: .
J gene: TRBJ2-5
V gene: TRBV19
clone size: .
CDR3 protein: CASRKGLQRSETQYF
CDR3 DNA: TGTGCCAGTAGAAAGGGACTTCAACGATCGGAGACCCAGTACTTC

D gene: .
J gene: TRBJ2-1
V gene: TRBV30
clone size: .
CDR3 protein: CAWSAPAGRSNEQFF
CDR3 DNA: TGTGCCTGGAGTGCCCCGGCGGGACGATCCAATGAGCAGTTCTTC

D gene: .
J gene: TRBJ1-6
V gene: TRBV3-1
clone size: once
CDR3 protein: CASSQGAHRSSYNSPLHF
CDR3 DNA: TGTGCCAGCAGCCAAGGCGCCCACAGGAGCTCCTATAATTCACCCCTCCACTTT

D gene: .
J gene: TRBJ1-5
V gene: TRBV5-1
clone size: .
CDR3 protein: CASFLLGARDPLHNQPQHF
CDR3 DNA: TGCGCCAGCTTTCTTTTGGGGGCCCGCGACCCTCTACACAATCAGCCCCAGCATTTT

D gene: TRBD1
J gene: TRBJ2-2
V gene: TRBV5-1
clone size: many
CDR3 protein: CASSPGDRVNTGELFF
CDR3 DNA: TGCGCCAGCAGCCCGGGGGACAGGGTGAACACCGGGGAGCTGTTTTTT

D gene: TRBD2
J gene: TRBJ2-1
V gene: TRBV10-2
clone size: many
CDR3 protein: CASRLAGENEQFF
CDR3 DNA: TGCGCCAGCAGACTAGCGGGAGAGAATGAGCAGTTCTTC

D gene: TRBD2
J gene: TRBJ2-5
V gene: TRBV12-3/TRBV12-4
clone size: many
CDR3 protein: CASSFSRAGLAGLPQETQYF
CDR3 DNA: TGTGCCAGCAGTTTCAGTCGCGCGGGCCTAGCGGGATTGCCTCAAGAGACCCAGTACTTC

D gene: .
J gene: TRBJ2-2
V gene: TRBV2
clone size: once
CDR3 protein: CAGRRERGDTGELFF
CDR3 DNA: TGTGCCGGCAGGAGGGAACGGGGAGACACCGGGGAGCTGTTTTTT

D gene: .
J gene: TRBJ1-2
V gene: TRBV18
clone size: .
CDR3 protein: CASSPPAGGYTF
CDR3 DNA: TGTGCCAGCTCACCACCTGCCGGGGGGTACACCTTC

D gene: TRBD2
J gene: TRBJ2-7
V gene: TRBV20-1
clone size: few
CDR3 protein: CSARDVKRELGEQYF
CDR3 DNA: TGCAGTGCTAGAGATGTCAAGCGGGAGCTCGGCGAGCAGTACTTC

D gene: TRBD2
J gene: TRBJ2-7
V gene: TRBV7-2
clone size: many
CDR3 protein: CASSTLAGGSYEQYF
CDR3 DNA: TGTGCCAGCAGCACCTTAGCGGGAGGCTCCTACGAGCAGTACTTC

D gene: .
J gene: TRBJ1-3
V gene: TRBV29-1
clone size: .
CDR3 protein: CSARTDGNTIYF
CDR3 DNA: TGCAGCGCCCGGACCGACGGAAACACCATATATTTT

D gene: .
J gene: TRBJ1-1
V gene: TRBV27
clone size: few
CDR3 protein: CASGSRSTEAFF
CDR3 DNA: TGTGCCAGCGGGTCTAGGAGCACTGAAGCTTTCTTT

D gene: .
J gene: TRBJ1-1
V gene: TRBV6-1
clone size: many
CDR3 protein: CASKTLDSYTEAFF
CDR3 DNA: TGTGCCAGCAAAACGCTCGACAGCTACACTGAAGCTTTCTTT

D gene: .
J gene: TRBJ1-2
V gene: TRBV6-1
clone size: many
CDR3 protein: CASLRGAAGYGYTF
CDR3 DNA: TGTGCCAGCCTACGGGGGGCGGCCGGCTATGGCTACACCTTC

D gene: .
J gene: TRBJ2-3
V gene: TRBV6-1
clone size: many
CDR3 protein: CASRRDSLWEADTQYF
CDR3 DNA: TGTGCCAGCAGACGGGACAGCTTATGGGAGGCAGATACGCAGTATTTT

D gene: .
J gene: TRBJ2-3
V gene: TRBV30
clone size: .
CDR3 protein: CAWSGLDTQYF
CDR3 DNA: TGTGCCTGGAGTGGGTTAGATACGCAGTATTTT

D gene: .
J gene: TRBJ1-4
V gene: TRBV20-1
clone size: .
CDR3 protein: CSARETQGKLFF
CDR3 DNA: TGCAGTGCTAGGGAGACACAGGGAAAACTGTTTTTT

D gene: .
J gene: TRBJ2-7
V gene: TRBV10-3
clone size: many
CDR3 protein: CAIRRAGEMYEQYF
CDR3 DNA: TGTGCCATCCGCCGTGCCGGGGAGATGTACGAGCAGTACTTC

D gene: .
J gene: TRBJ2-2
V gene: TRBV2
clone size: many
CDR3 protein: CASRKEVTGELFF
CDR3 DNA: TGTGCCAGCAGAAAGGAGGTTACCGGGGAGCTGTTTTTT

D gene: .
J gene: TRBJ2-7
V gene: TRBV9
clone size: few
CDR3 protein: CASSSGGLAGEQYF
CDR3 DNA: TGTGCCAGCAGCTCGGGGGGCCTAGCCGGGGAGCAGTACTTC

D gene: TRBD1
J gene: TRBJ1-4
V gene: TRBV6-9
clone size: .
CDR3 protein: CASSYGDSTSEKLFF
CDR3 DNA: TGTGCCAGCAGTTACGGGGACAGCACAAGTGAAAAACTGTTTTTT

D gene: .
J gene: TRBJ2-5
V gene: TRBV5-1
clone size: .
CDR3 protein: CASMTDPTQETQYF
CDR3 DNA: TGCGCCAGCATGACCGACCCAACACAAGAGACCCAGTACTTC

D gene: .
J gene: TRBJ2-4
V gene: TRBV20-1
clone size: few
CDR3 protein: CSALIAKNIQYF
CDR3 DNA: TGCAGTGCCTTGATAGCCAAAAACATTCAGTACTTC

D gene: TRBD1
J gene: TRBJ1-2
V gene: TRBV30
clone size: many
CDR3 protein: CACVGQGVLSGYTF
CDR3 DNA: TGTGCCTGTGTCGGACAGGGGGTATTGTCTGGCTACACCTTC

D gene: TRBD1
J gene: TRBJ1-5
V gene: TRBV20-1
clone size: .
CDR3 protein: CSARDTGTGNQPQHF
CDR3 DNA: TGCAGTGCTAGAGATACCGGGACAGGCAATCAGCCCCAGCATTTT

D gene: .
J gene: TRBJ2-3
V gene: TRBV3-1
clone size: .
CDR3 protein: CASSPHQDPDTQYF
CDR3 DNA: TGTGCCAGCAGCCCCCACCAAGACCCGGATACGCAGTATTTT

D gene: TRBD2
J gene: TRBJ2-3
V gene: TRBV24-1
clone size: few
CDR3 protein: CATSDFQAGERDTQYF
CDR3 DNA: TGTGCCACCAGTGATTTCCAAGCGGGAGAAAGAGATACGCAGTATTTT

D gene: TRBD2
J gene: TRBJ2-1
V gene: TRBV20-1
clone size: many
CDR3 protein: CSARGRLAGSEQFF
CDR3 DNA: TGCAGTGCTAGGGGGAGACTAGCGGGAAGTGAGCAGTTCTTC

D gene: .
J gene: TRBJ2-5
V gene: TRBV2
clone size: many
CDR3 protein: CASSPTQYF
CDR3 DNA: TGTGCCAGCAGTCCGACCCAGTACTTC

D gene: TRBD2
J gene: TRBJ2-7
V gene: TRBV20-1
clone size: few
CDR3 protein: CSATPQREGLYEQYF
CDR3 DNA: TGCAGTGCCACACCCCAGCGGGAGGGTTTATACGAGCAGTACTTC